This TCR beta chain was sequenced during a study of blood T cell repertoires in COVID-19. Whole-study context: Sources were T cells, B-cell-depleted T cells, or PBMCs; the material itself was cDNA or gDNA.

Methods used by the authors: The authors estimated nucleated cell counts from reference gene primer amplification. Measured with immunoSEQ multiplex PCR; TCRdb has only the in-frame clones, and not every one. V and J calls and clone size are copied from that table; D and trimming were computed from the DNA. The sample lists tens of thousands of clones; 76% were seen once. The sequencing input was peripheral blood. The TCR sequence derives from a man between 65 and 79 years old with acute or convalescent COVID-19.

Here the CDR3 DNA reads TGTGCCAGCAGCTTGGTCGGAGGAGGGGGAGGGACAGATACGCAGTATTTT. Translating gives CASSLVGGGGGTDTQYF. V usage is TRBV5-6 and J usage is TRBJ2-3, with D perhaps TRBD2 (7 bases). The CDR3 has 17 amino acids. Germline CDR1 SGHDT, CDR2 YYEEEE. V dropped 0 bases and J dropped 3 bases, with 17 bases sitting between them.